The subject of this entry is one TCR beta chain. Its antigen is unidentified. This sample is part of a study of T cells in Graves' hyperthyroidism and ophthalmopathy. The diagnostic basis comprised clinical symptoms, serum thyroxine and TRAb, thyroid ultrasound and orbital computed tomography. The TCR beta CDR3 regions underwent amplification using RNA transcripts as the source. The HTBI primer set served for first-round RT-PCR of the TCR CDR3. TCRdb called the multiplex PCR reads again in MiXCR, with one record for every CDR3 protein. The repertoire includes roughly 500,000 distinct CDR3 sequences, 46% of them detected once, and about 45% sits in the top ten. Study-level results: Prediction of ophthalmopathy progression came a median around 6 months pre-onset.

What was sequenced was peripheral blood or thyroid tissue (not recorded which). The receptor was isolated from an adult woman with Graves' disease, either hyperthyroidism or ophthalmopathy (not recorded which).

CDR3 in amino acids: CASSLAAGGGFTEAFF. The DNA of the CDR3 is TGTGCCAGCAGCCTGGCTGCGGGGGGCGGTTTCACTGAAGCTTTCTTT. The gene calls are TRBV11-1 and TRBJ1-1, with a tentative D call TRBD1 (6 bases). V was cut by 5 bases and J by 4 bases, with 20 bases left in between. Per the germline V gene, CDR1 is SGHAT and CDR2 is FQDESV (reference sequence). The CDR3 extends over 16 amino acids. The full variable domain, with the rest looked up from reference TRBV11-1 and TRBJ1-1, is EAEVAQSPRYKITEKSQAVAFWCDPISGHATLYWYRQILGQGPELLVQFQDESVVDDSQLPKDRFSAERLKGVDSTLKIQPAELGDSAMYLCASSLAAGGGFTEAFFGQGTRLTVV.